This T cell receptor beta chain was sequenced for a study of technical replicates of blood from a handful of donors. Germline CDR1 and CDR2: GTSNPN and SVGIG (reference sequence). The CDR3 length is 12 residues. Trimming stripped 2 bases from V and 11 bases from J, with 15 bases between. Sequenced by immunoSEQ multiplex PCR; TCRdb stores in-frame clones only, minus some. This sample yields tens of thousands of clones, of which 92% are seen a single time; about 0.26% belongs to the top ten. The TCR comes from a human donor in good health. The sequenced sample consisted of T cells isolated from PBMCs. The J gene is TRBJ1-1, the V gene TRBV30; maybe TRBD1 (6 bases). The CDR3 sequence: CAWSLGQDRAFF. The CDR3 nucleotides are TGTGCCTGGAGTCTCGGACAAGACAGGGCTTTCTTT.